This TCR beta chain was captured by sequencing in a study of T-cell reconstitution after alpha-beta-depleted transplantation in children. Regarding the study as a whole: When one year had passed after transplant, most T-cell counts and diversity came from newly produced T cells. Expanded graft clones numbering several hundred reportedly gave rise to alpha-beta T cells about two months after transplant.

TCRbeta library construction was performed incorporating unique molecular identifiers. Each CDR3 protein gets one entry after TCRdb re-called the PCR reads with MiXCR. The sample carries 700,000 to 950,000 distinct CDR3 sequences, about 15% recorded once. Notes on this clonotype: The antigen is not known.

This clonotype was sampled from a male patient younger than 18 who had a stem cell transplant for acute lymphoblastic leukemia, so the T cells may come from the graft donor. Sequences were derived from PBMCs, mostly from graft donor cells, sampled 360 days after TCRalphabeta/CD19-depleted stem cell transplant.

The CDR3 loop is CASSTWGPGELFF. The CDR3 nucleotides are TGTGCCAGCAGTACCTGGGGGCCCGGGGAGCTGTTTTTT. The chain is built from TRBV12-3 or TRBV12-4 and TRBJ2-2; a weak D match, TRBD1 (6 bases). Trimming removed 5 bases from V and 6 bases from J, with 10 bases in between. This CDR3 has 13 residues.